One and the same sample provided the 10 T cell receptor beta chains below, sequenced in a study of blood T cell repertoires in COVID-19. Assay: immunoSEQ multiplex PCR; the TCRdb copy retains only in-frame clones and omits some. The sample yields 180,000 or so clones, around 87% seen once. Sequenced material: peripheral blood. Receptor source: a man aged 18 to 30 with acute or convalescent COVID-19.

V gene TRBV7-7 combines with J gene TRBJ2-1; TRBD2 agrees at 7 bases. This CDR3 contains 17 residues. Looked up from germline, CDR1 is SSHAT and CDR2 is FNYEAQ (reference sequence). V lost 0 bases, J lost 4 bases, and 9 bases stayed unmatched. The CDR3, as DNA: TGTGCCAGCAGCTTAGCTTCTCGACTAGCAACGTACAATGAGCAGTTCTTC. Protein product: CASSLASRLATYNEQFF. Together with reference TRBV7-7 and TRBJ2-1, the CDR3 gives the full variable domain: GAGVSQSPRYKVTKRGQDVTLRCDPISSHATLYWYQQALGQGPEFLTYFNYEAQPDKSGLPSDRFSAERPEGSISTLTIQRTEQRDSAMYRCASSLASRLATYNEQFFGPGTRLTVL.

As DNA, the CDR3 is TGTGCCAGCAGTGATTTGGCAGGGAGGTTGAGTGAAAAACTGTTTTTT. It is translated as CASSDLAGRLSEKLFF. This chain uses TRBV6-1 with TRBJ1-4, with D possibly matching TRBD1 (5 bases). The CDR3 length is 16 residues. V dropped 3 bases and J dropped 7 bases, with 18 bases sitting between them. Germline CDR1 reads MNHNS; CDR2 reads SASEGT.

V usage is TRBV3-1 (or the pseudogene TRBV3-2) and J usage is TRBJ1-6, with D possibly TRBD1 on 5 matching bases. The CDR3 loop spans 14 amino acids. Germline CDR1 and CDR2: LGHDT and YNNKEL (reference sequence). Trimming left V 2 bases short and J 7 bases short, with 9 bases between. CDR3 loop: CASSQSAGNSPLHF. The CDR3 DNA sequence: TGTGCCAGCAGCCAAAGTGCAGGGAATTCACCCCTCCACTTT.

The CDR3, as DNA: TGCGCCAGCAGCCGGCTGGCGGACACCGGGGAGCTGTTTTTT. Translated: CASSRLADTGELFF. The chain recombines TRBV5-1 with TRBJ2-2; D unclear. The CDR3 is 14 amino acids. In germline, CDR1 is SGHRS, CDR2 YFSETQ. The V gene lost 4 bases and the J gene lost 3 bases, with 10 bases spanning the gap.

V gene TRBV29-1 combines with J gene TRBJ2-5; 7 bases fit TRBD1. With 0 bases clipped from V and 5 bases from J, the junction kept 9 bases outside the gene matches. The CDR3 runs to 15 residues. Germline values: CDR1 SQVTM, CDR2 ANQGSEA. This CDR3 is CSVEDRQGFFETQYF. The CDR3 DNA reads as TGCAGCGTTGAAGATAGACAGGGATTTTTTGAGACCCAGTACTTC.

V gene TRBV7-3 combines with J gene TRBJ2-3, with 9 nucleotides matching TRBD2. The CDR3 covers 15 residues. The V gene's germline CDR1 is SGHTA and CDR2 FQGTGA. V lost 5 bases and J lost 2; bases outside the gene matches: 5. This chain's CDR3 is CASSLSGGPTDTQYF. In DNA, the CDR3 is TGTGCCAGCAGCCTTAGCGGGGGACCCACAGATACGCAGTATTTT. Variable domain in full (rest from reference TRBV7-3 and TRBJ2-3): GAGVSQTPSNKVTEKGKYVELRCDPISGHTALYWYRQSLGQGPEFLIYFQGTGAADDSGLPNDRFFAVRPEGSVSTLKIQRTERGDSAVYLCASSLSGGPTDTQYFGPGTRLTVL.

This sequence joins TRBV11-2 and TRBJ2-1; 8 nucleotides agree with TRBD2. Germline V gene sequence: CDR1 SGHAT, CDR2 FQNNGV. The trim removed 4 bases at V and 4 bases at J, leaving 6 bases unmatched. The CDR3 covers 15 residues. The CDR3 sequence is CASSSKRGYYNEQFF. CDR3 DNA: TGTGCCAGCAGCTCAAAGCGGGGGTATTACAATGAGCAGTTCTTC. Drawing the rest from reference TRBV11-2 and TRBJ2-1, the complete variable domain is EAGVAQSPRYKIIEKRQSVAFWCNPISGHATLYWYQQILGQGPKLLIQFQNNGVVDDSQLPKDRFSAERLKGVDSTLKIQPAKLEDSAVYLCASSSKRGYYNEQFFGPGTRLTVL.

The CDR3 bases are TGTGCCTGGGGGACAGGGCGCGAGACCCAGTACTTC. The encoded protein is CAWGTGRETQYF. The chain links TRBV30 to TRBJ2-5; 9 bases map to TRBD1. The germline V gene encodes CDR1 GTSNPN and CDR2 SVGIG (reference sequence). This CDR3 is built from 12 residues. Germline trimming cut 5 bases from V and 5 bases from J; bases unmatched to any gene: 3.

This clone has more than one count but fewer than ten. V gene TRBV7-3 combines with J gene TRBJ2-3, with 9 nucleotides matching TRBD2. The CDR3 is 15 amino acids. The V and J ends lost 5 bases and 4 bases, in that order; junction bases with no gene match: 7. Germline-derived CDR1 and CDR2 are SGHTA and FQGTGA. The CDR3, as DNA: TGTGCCAGCAGCCCCCCTAGCGGGACCGCAGATACGCAGTATTTT. This sequence encodes CASSPPSGTADTQYF.

The J gene is TRBJ1-6, the V gene TRBV5-6; a possible D gene is TRBD1 (5 bases). Between the trimmed V and J ends, which lost 0 bases and 0 bases, there was a span of 10 bases. CDR3 length: 17 residues. Germline CDR1 and CDR2: SGHDT and YYEEEE. The CDR3 spells CASSLGRVPSYNSPLHF. The CDR3 DNA reads TGTGCCAGCAGCTTGGGCAGGGTTCCCTCCTATAATTCACCCCTCCACTTT.